These 25 T cell receptor beta chains were all obtained from the same sample, sequenced in a study of blood T cell repertoires in COVID-19. Method: immunoSEQ multiplex PCR; TCRdb's copy keeps in-frame clones and lacks some. The sample consists of more than 95,000 clones, approximately 90% of them appearing once. The sequencing input was peripheral blood. These receptors were obtained from a human donor in a cohort sampled during active COVID-19.

This clone was observed a handful of times. V gene TRBV12-3 or TRBV12-4 combines with J gene TRBJ2-5; 7 nucleotides agree with TRBD2. The CDR3 has 12 residues. With V trimmed by 6 bases and J by 4 bases, 2 bases remained unmatched. The CDR3 DNA follows: TGTGCCAGCAGGCTAGCGGCAGAGACCCAGTACTTC. The encoded protein is CASRLAAETQYF.

V usage is TRBV11-2 and J usage is TRBJ1-1; D is possibly TRBD1 (5 bases). This CDR3 region has 15 residues. Per the germline V gene, CDR1 is SGHAT and CDR2 is FQNNGV. V dropped 0 bases and J dropped 5 bases, with 13 bases sitting between them. The CDR3 sequence is CASSLDGGVWTEAFF. The DNA of the CDR3 is TGTGCCAGCAGCTTAGATGGAGGGGTATGGACTGAAGCTTTCTTT.

The chain uses TRBV24-1 and TRBJ2-3; the D gene is possibly TRBD2 (5 bases). This CDR3 has 15 residues. Germline-derived CDR1 and CDR2 are KGHDR and SFDVKD. V lost 7 bases and J lost 1, with 14 bases in between. Here the CDR3 reads CATSARGSGTDTQYF. CDR3 nucleotides: TGTGCCACCAGCGCCCGGGGTTCAGGCACAGATACGCAGTATTTT.

The chain carries TRBV30 and TRBJ2-5; tentative D call: TRBD1 (5 bases). The length of the CDR3 is 14 residues. CDR1 and CDR2 from the germline V gene are GTSNPN and SVGIG (reference sequence). Trimming removed 0 bases at V and 5 bases at J, with 13 bases between. CDR3 nucleotide sequence: TGTGCCTGGAGTGTACAGGCAGGGCGGGAGACCCAGTACTTC. Translation gives CAWSVQAGRETQYF.

The V call is TRBV25-1, the J call TRBJ2-5; tentative D call: TRBD2 (7 bases). The length of the CDR3 is 14 residues. Germline V gene data show CDR1 as MGHDK and CDR2 as SYGVNS. V was trimmed by 8 bases and J by 5 bases, leaving 18 bases between them. The CDR3: CASSVGGQGETQYF. CDR3 nucleotide sequence: TGTGCCAGCTCCGTCGGGGGGCAGGGGGAGACCCAGTACTTC.

The chain has TRBV6-2 or TRBV6-3 and TRBJ2-1; 9 nucleotides align to TRBD2. V gave up 6 bases and J gave up 8 bases; unmatched junction bases: 14. The CDR3 consists of 16 residues. Germline-derived CDR1 and CDR2 are MNHEY and SVGEGT. CDR3 nucleotide sequence: TGTGCCAGCAGCGCCTATTGGGGGACTAGCCGTGATGAGCAGTTCTTC. Residues: CASSAYWGTSRDEQFF.

This chain connects TRBV6-6 to TRBJ2-1, with 8 bases that match TRBD1. Looked up from germline, CDR1 is MNHNY and CDR2 is SVGAGI (reference sequence). V dropped 2 bases and J dropped 5; count of bases not matched to a gene: 5. CDR3 length: 15 amino acids. The CDR3 sequence: CASSYRDRGNNEQFF. The CDR3 coding sequence is TGTGCCAGCAGTTACCGAGACAGGGGTAACAATGAGCAGTTCTTC.

The chain has TRBV6-2 or TRBV6-3 and TRBJ2-5; the D gene is possibly TRBD1 (6 bases). V dropped 8 bases and J dropped 7 bases, with 14 bases sitting between them. Germline V gene sequence: CDR1 MNHEY, CDR2 SVGEGT. This CDR3 has 12 amino acids. The CDR3 sequence is CASCRGGGTQYF. CDR3 in DNA: TGTGCCAGCTGCCGTGGGGGCGGGACCCAGTACTTC.

The chain uses TRBV28 and TRBJ2-5; a possible D gene is TRBD1 (6 bases). Germline V gives CDR1 MDHEN, CDR2 SYDVKM. The ends were cut back, 7 bases at V and 4 bases at J, with 13 bases in the middle. CDR3 length equals 13 residues. In DNA, the CDR3 is TGTGCCAGCACCTTCCCCAGGGGAGAGACCCAGTACTTC. The encoded protein is CASTFPRGETQYF.

The chain joins TRBV6-6 to TRBJ2-2; tentative D call: TRBD1 (5 bases). Trimming cost V 5 bases and J 0 bases, with 13 bases left between them. This CDR3 spans 16 amino acids. Germline lookup yields CDR1 MNHNY and CDR2 SVGAGI (reference sequence). The CDR3 here is CASSQTVVTNTGELFF. The CDR3 nucleotides read TGTGCCAGCAGTCAGACAGTTGTCACGAACACCGGGGAGCTGTTTTTT.

This clone came up a few times. The V and J genes are TRBV10-3 and TRBJ2-7; TRBD2 agrees at 12 bases. Unmatched junction bases numbered 5, after V lost 4 bases and J lost 7 bases. CDR3 length equals 14 residues. CDR1 ENHRY and CDR2 SYGVKD come from the germline V gene. The CDR3 loop is CAISGTSGGQEQYF. The CDR3 DNA follows: TGTGCCATCAGTGGCACTAGCGGGGGGCAGGAGCAGTACTTC.

Here the CDR3 DNA reads TGCGCCAGCAGCTTGGCTAGCGGGGGGTCCCCTAGCACAGATACGCAGTATTTT. Its protein is CASSLASGGSPSTDTQYF. The J gene is TRBJ2-3, the V gene TRBV5-1, with 11 bases fitting TRBD2. Germline CDR1 reads SGHRS; CDR2 reads YFSETQ. The CDR3 length is 18 residues. V shed 0 bases, J shed 0 bases, and the junction held 6 bases outside the gene matches.

The J gene is TRBJ1-6, the V gene TRBV5-1, with D unresolved. The CDR3 extends over 14 amino acids. Germline V gives CDR1 SGHRS, CDR2 YFSETQ. V lost 0 bases and J lost 8, with 9 bases in between. The CDR3 nucleotides are TGCGCCAGCAGCTTGGCCCGGGAACATTCACCCCTCCACTTT. Protein: CASSLAREHSPLHF.

This chain uses TRBV6-9 with TRBJ1-3; possible D gene TRBD1, 5 bases. V shed 8 bases and J shed 4 bases, with 18 bases lying between them. The CDR3 loop spans 15 amino acids. Germline lookup yields CDR1 MNHGY and CDR2 SVAAGI. This chain's CDR3 is CASCPRVLIGNTIYF. The CDR3 DNA reads as TGTGCCAGCTGTCCCAGGGTACTAATCGGAAACACCATATATTTT.

This rearrangement joins TRBV3-1 (or the pseudogene TRBV3-2) to TRBJ2-5, with TRBD2 identical over 15 bases. The CDR3 is 16 amino acids. The J segment lost 6 bases and the V segment lost 3 bases, leaving 5 bases of the junction unmatched. Per the germline V gene, CDR1 is LGHDT and CDR2 is YNNKEL (reference sequence). Here the CDR3 reads CASSHRTSGRAQTQYF. For the CDR3, the DNA is TGTGCCAGCAGCCACCGGACTAGCGGGAGGGCCCAGACCCAGTACTTC.

The chain joins TRBV11-2 to TRBJ2-5, with TRBD2 matching over 8 bases. Germline CDR1 is SGHAT and CDR2 is FQNNGV. Trimming took 5 bases from V and 1 from J; bases not matched to a gene: 12. The CDR3 spans 17 residues. CDR3 sequence: CASSTRRASGGQETQYF. The CDR3 DNA sequence: TGTGCCAGCAGCACCCGGAGGGCCAGCGGGGGCCAAGAGACCCAGTACTTC.

The rearrangement links TRBV27 to TRBJ2-3; 8 bases are a match to TRBD2. The trim removed 3 bases at V and 2 bases at J, leaving 7 bases unmatched. The CDR3 sequence is 16 residues long. CDR1 MNHEY and CDR2 SMNVEV come from the germline V gene (reference sequence). CDR3 region: CASSFTSGGLTDTQYF. CDR3 DNA: TGTGCCAGCAGTTTTACAAGCGGGGGCCTCACAGATACGCAGTATTTT.

CDR3 region: CASSFKGVITDTQYF. CDR3 bases: TGTGCCAGCAGTTTCAAAGGGGTTATTACAGATACGCAGTATTTT. The rearrangement uses TRBV27 and TRBJ2-3, with a weak D call TRBD1 (5 bases). The CDR3 consists of 15 residues. Germline CDR1 and CDR2: MNHEY and SMNVEV (reference sequence). V gave up 3 bases and J gave up 3 bases, with 13 bases separating them.

This chain uses TRBV28 with TRBJ2-7; TRBD1 matches 8 bases. Unmatched junction bases numbered 7, after V lost 6 bases and J lost 3 bases. The CDR3 consists of 14 residues. Germline V gene lookup returns CDR1 MDHEN and CDR2 SYDVKM. The CDR3 reads CASSLGDRNYEQYF. The CDR3 DNA sequence: TGTGCCAGCAGCCTCGGGGACAGGAACTACGAGCAGTACTTC.

The chain employs TRBV9 and TRBJ2-1; 9 bases map to TRBD2. Per the germline V gene, CDR1 is SGDLS and CDR2 is YYNGEE. This CDR3 contains 14 residues. The trim removed 6 bases at V and 5 bases at J, leaving 6 bases unmatched. The CDR3 DNA is TGTGCCAGCACCGCTAGCGGGACCCACAATGAGCAGTTCTTC. Protein product: CASTASGTHNEQFF. The full variable domain, its missing parts supplied by reference TRBV9 and TRBJ2-1, is DSGVTQTPKHLITATGQRVTLRCSPRSGDLSVYWYQQSLDQGLQFLIQYYNGEERAKGNILERFSAQQFPDLHSELNLSSLELGDSALYFCASTASGTHNEQFFGPGTRLTVL.

The gene calls are TRBV5-4 and TRBJ2-5; a possible D gene is TRBD2 (5 bases). V shed 0 bases and J shed 5 bases, with 20 bases lying between them. This CDR3 spans 17 amino acids. Germline-derived CDR1 and CDR2 are SGHNT and YYREEE (reference sequence). This CDR3 reads CASSLAPGYARVETQYF. CDR3 nucleotide sequence: TGTGCCAGCAGCTTGGCCCCCGGGTACGCGAGGGTGGAGACCCAGTACTTC.

V and J are TRBV5-1 and TRBJ2-2; 7 nucleotides line up with TRBD2. V was pared by 0 bases and J by 5 bases, with 10 bases of the junction left unmatched. Germline values: CDR1 SGHRS, CDR2 YFSETQ. CDR3 length: 17 residues. CDR3 bases: TGCGCCAGCAGCTTGGGACTGCCGGGAGGTCGAACCGGGGAGCTGTTTTTT. It is translated as CASSLGLPGGRTGELFF.

In DNA form, the CDR3 reads TGTGCCAGCAGCGGAGACAGGGGGAAAGAGACCCAGTACTTC. It encodes CASSGDRGKETQYF. The V call is TRBV21-1, the J call TRBJ2-5; TRBD1, the table's D call, was not compared with the DNA. TRBV21-1 is a pseudogene segment. The CDR3 is 14 residues long.

The chain uses TRBV30 and TRBJ2-7, with 12 nucleotides matching TRBD2. The length of the CDR3 is 19 residues. V shed 4 bases, J shed 3 bases, and the junction held 19 bases outside the gene matches. Germline V lookup: CDR1 GTSNPN, CDR2 SVGIG (reference sequence). The CDR3 protein is CAWTRLAGAHLPTSYEQYF. Written as DNA, the CDR3 is TGTGCCTGGACCCGACTAGCGGGGGCTCATTTACCGACAAGCTACGAGCAGTACTTC.

This chain joins TRBV5-1 and TRBJ2-5, with D maybe TRBD2 (6 bases). There are 15 residues in the CDR3. Between the trimmed V and J ends, which lost 2 bases and 3 bases, there was a span of 14 bases. The germline V gene has CDR1 SGHRS and CDR2 YFSETQ. The CDR3 sequence is CASSFGTPGEETQYF. In DNA, the CDR3 is TGCGCCAGCAGCTTCGGGACTCCGGGTGAAGAGACCCAGTACTTC.